The 12 T cell receptor beta chains given below trace back to one sample, sequenced in a study of blood T cell repertoires in COVID-19. Sequencing was performed with immunoSEQ multiplex PCR; in TCRdb, only in-frame clones are kept and a portion is missing. The table has about 40,000 clones, around nine tenths seen once. The sample consisted of peripheral blood. All receptors come from a human donor in a cohort sampled during active COVID-19.

The chain combines TRBV5-1 with TRBJ1-1; possibly TRBD1 for D (5 bases). V was trimmed by 4 bases and J by 0 bases, leaving 16 bases between them. CDR3 size: 16 residues. CDR1 and CDR2 (germline): SGHRS, YFSETQ. The CDR3 loop is CASSGDSGVMNTEAFF. The CDR3 nucleotides read TGCGCCAGCAGCGGAGACAGCGGGGTCATGAACACTGAAGCTTTCTTT.

Turning to this clone: One end of the junction varies from germline; a read error may be responsible. V is TRBV5-1 and J is TRBJ2-3, with 12 positions matching TRBD2. This CDR3 contains 18 residues. Germline loops: CDR1 SGHRS, CDR2 YFSETQ. The CDR3 DNA reads as TGCGCCAGCAGATTGGAGGGACTAGCGGGCGTAGCGGGAGATACGCAGTATTTT. Residues: CASRLEGLAGVAGDTQYF.

The chain is built from TRBV28 and TRBJ2-7; TRBD2 matches at 7 bases. Germline assignment: CDR1 MDHEN and CDR2 SYDVKM. Trimming at V came to 6 bases and at J to 7 bases, leaving 15 bases not matched to a gene. The CDR3 is 15 amino acids. CDR3 amino acids: CASSPGGRGVREQYF. As DNA, the CDR3 is TGTGCCAGCAGCCCCGGAGGGAGGGGAGTCCGTGAGCAGTACTTC. Supplemented by reference TRBV28 and TRBJ2-7, the full variable domain reads DVKVTQSSRYLVKRTGEKVFLECVQDMDHENMFWYRQDPGLGLRLIYFSYDVKMKEKGDIPEGYSVSREKKERFSLILESASTNQTSMYLCASSPGGRGVREQYFGPGTRLTVT.

The rearrangement uses TRBV2 and TRBJ2-1; D is unclear. V gave up 1 base and J gave up 3 bases, with 13 bases separating them. CDR3 length: 16 amino acids. Germline V lookup: CDR1 SNHLY, CDR2 FYNNEI. CDR3 sequence: CASSEGVRPLYNEQFF. In DNA, the CDR3 is TGTGCCAGCAGTGAAGGCGTCAGGCCGCTCTACAATGAGCAGTTCTTC.

The V gene is TRBV9, the J gene TRBJ1-1; D ambiguous. In germline, CDR1 is SGDLS, CDR2 YYNGEE. Trimming left V 4 bases short and J 5 bases short, with 12 bases between. The CDR3 length is 13 residues. The CDR3 reads CASSPPGRTEAFF. DNA of the CDR3: TGTGCCAGCAGCCCACCGGGGAGGACTGAAGCTTTCTTT.

The chain links TRBV10-1 to TRBJ2-1; 9 bases line up with TRBD1. The trim removed 4 bases at V and 2 bases at J, leaving 6 bases unmatched. The length of the CDR3 is 16 residues. Germline CDR1 WNHNN, CDR2 SYGVQD (reference sequence). The CDR3 DNA reads TGCGCCAGCAGTGGGAGACAGGGGGGTACCTACAATGAGCAGTTCTTC. Protein sequence: CASSGRQGGTYNEQFF.

This chain joins TRBV9 and TRBJ1-2; perhaps TRBD1 as D (6 bases). V was trimmed by 1 base and J by 4 bases, leaving 11 bases between them. The CDR3 is 14 residues long. Germline CDR1 reads SGDLS; CDR2 reads YYNGEE. The chain's CDR3 is CASSVQGRGYGYTF. The CDR3 DNA is TGTGCCAGCAGCGTACAGGGGAGAGGCTATGGCTACACCTTC.

For the CDR3, the DNA is TGTGCCAGCAGCCCTCCACACCAGGGGATCTACGAGCAGTACTTC. Translation: CASSPPHQGIYEQYF. This chain uses TRBV7-2 with TRBJ2-7; a possible D gene is TRBD1 (6 bases). The CDR3 length is 15 residues. CDR1 is SGHTA and CDR2 is FQGNSA in the germline V gene. V gave up 5 bases and J gave up 3 bases, with 17 bases separating them.

The CDR3 sequence is CASSPDRGRGGNTIYF. CDR3 nucleotide sequence: TGTGCCAGCAGCCCTGACAGGGGGAGAGGAGGAAACACCATATATTTT. This sequence joins TRBV7-9 and TRBJ1-3; 9 nucleotides line up with TRBD1. V was clipped by 5 bases and J by 4 bases; unmatched bases: 9. The germline V gene has CDR1 SEHNR and CDR2 FQNEAQ (reference sequence). This CDR3 has 16 residues.

This chain uses TRBV2 with TRBJ2-5, with unresolved D. The CDR3 length is 13 residues. Germline CDR1 is SNHLY and CDR2 is FYNNEI. Trimming left V 4 bases short and J 3 bases short, with 9 bases between. The CDR3 bases are TGTGCCAGCAGTGGCCCTAGTGAAGAGACCCAGTACTTC. Translated, it gives CASSGPSEETQYF.

The gene calls are TRBV27 and TRBJ2-7; 7 bases fit TRBD2. This CDR3 spans 13 amino acids. Germline lookup yields CDR1 MNHEY and CDR2 SMNVEV (reference sequence). V shed 3 bases, J shed 5 bases, and the junction held 4 bases outside the gene matches. The CDR3 DNA follows: TGTGCCAGCAGTTTCGGGGGGAAAAACGAGCAGTACTTC. It yields the protein CASSFGGKNEQYF.

The gene calls are TRBV29-1 and TRBJ2-7, with 8 nucleotides matching TRBD1. The CDR3 is 15 residues long. V was clipped by 4 bases and J by 3 bases; unmatched bases: 11. CDR1 and CDR2 from the germline V gene are SQVTM and ANQGSEA. The CDR3 region is CSVGTTGTGYYEQYF. In DNA, the CDR3 is TGCAGCGTTGGGACCACCGGGACAGGATACTACGAGCAGTACTTC.